These T cell receptor beta chains were read from a single sample in a study of shared clonotypes between healthy human individuals. Sequencing was performed with immunoSEQ multiplex PCR; in TCRdb, only in-frame clones are kept and a portion is missing. Of 2 million to 2.5 million clones in the sample, 95% were seen once. The sequencing sample was made of naive CD4+ T cells sorted from blood. Receptors were obtained from a young man in good health. CDR3s include the opening cysteine and the closing phenylalanine or tryptophan. Each record gives: clone size, V gene, D gene, J gene, CDR3 protein, CDR3 DNA. D genes are given only for firm matches. Size is stated for part of the rows, as once, few or many counts, or as a class when the clone is expanded.

>NA|TRBV4-1|TRBD2|TRBJ2-3
CASSQDRELAVRTDTQYF
TGCGCCAGCAGCCAAGATAGGGAACTAGCGGTCCGCACAGATACGCAGTATTTT
>NA|TRBV30|TRBD2|TRBJ2-7
CAWASGAPPVEQYF
TGTGCCTGGGCTAGCGGGGCGCCTCCTGTGGAGCAGTACTTC
>NA|TRBV21-1|NA|TRBJ1-1
CASSKALGGNTEAFF
TGTGCCAGCAGCAAAGCGCTAGGGGGGAACACTGAAGCTTTCTTT
>NA|TRBV28|NA|TRBJ2-7
CASSPTSYEQYF
TGTGCCAGCAGCCCCACATCCTACGAGCAGTACTTC
>NA|TRBV10-1|NA|TRBJ2-1
CASGTSYEQFF
TGCGCCTCAGGGACATCCTATGAGCAGTTCTTC
>NA|TRBV7-2|NA|TRBJ1-5
CASSLDGGQGQPQHF
TGTGCCAGCAGCTTAGATGGGGGGCAGGGTCAGCCCCAGCATTTT
>NA|TRBV6-1|NA|TRBJ1-5
CASSSGAYSNQPQHF
TGTGCCAGCAGTAGCGGGGCGTATAGCAATCAGCCCCAGCATTTT
>NA|TRBV10-3|NA|TRBJ1-1
CAISVDPTGEAFF
TGTGCCATCAGCGTTGACCCGACAGGAGAAGCTTTCTTT
>NA|TRBV4-1|TRBD1|TRBJ1-5
CASSQVGTGEAGPQHF
TGCGCCAGCAGCCAAGTTGGGACAGGGGAAGCGGGTCCCCAGCATTTT
>NA|TRBV15|TRBD2|TRBJ2-3
CATSRDRTSGSTDTQYF
TGTGCCACCAGCAGAGATCGAACTAGCGGTAGCACAGATACGCAGTATTTT
>NA|TRBV6-5|NA|TRBJ1-2
CASSPGHLNYGYTF
TGTGCCAGCAGCCCGGGACATCTAAACTATGGCTACACCTTC
>NA|TRBV29-1|NA|TRBJ2-7
CSALGGLFGEQYF
TGCAGCGCTTTAGGAGGGCTGTTCGGCGAGCAGTACTTC
>NA|TRBV7-2|NA|TRBJ1-4
CASSLAGRGISNEKLFF
TGTGCCAGCAGCTTAGCGGGCAGGGGAATCTCTAATGAAAAACTGTTTTTT
>NA|TRBV15|TRBD1|TRBJ1-5
CATSSRTGLNQPQHF
TGTGCCACCAGCTCCAGGACAGGGCTAAATCAGCCCCAGCATTTT
>NA|TRBV6-5|NA|TRBJ1-2
CASSRGENYGYTF
TGTGCCAGCAGTAGGGGAGAGAACTATGGCTACACCTTC
>NA|TRBV5-1|NA|TRBJ1-2
CACREGTQIYGYTF
TGCGCCTGCCGGGAGGGCACACAAATCTATGGCTACACCTTC
>NA|TRBV6-6|NA|TRBJ1-6
CASSRTESSYNSPLHF
TGTGCCAGCAGTCGGACAGAAAGCTCCTATAATTCACCCCTCCACTTT
>NA|TRBV28|NA|TRBJ1-1
CASSSGPNTEAFF
TGTGCCAGCAGCTCCGGTCCGAACACTGAAGCTTTCTTT
>few|TRBV5-1|NA|TRBJ2-7
CASSERVDTYEQYF
TGCGCCAGCAGCGAACGGGTGGATACCTACGAGCAGTACTTC
>NA|TRBV2|TRBD1|TRBJ2-5
CASSPDRGQETQYF
TGTGCCAGCAGTCCAGACAGGGGACAAGAGACCCAGTACTTC
>NA|TRBV9|TRBD2|TRBJ2-5
CASSVSAGVHQETQYF
TGTGCCAGCAGCGTGTCCGCGGGGGTCCACCAAGAGACCCAGTACTTC
>NA|TRBV7-2|NA|TRBJ2-7
CASSSARQNSYEQYF
TGTGCCAGCAGCTCAGCGCGACAGAACTCCTACGAGCAGTACTTC
>NA|TRBV7-9|TRBD1|TRBJ2-3
CASIQDRGGDTQYF
TGTGCCAGCATCCAGGACAGGGGTGGAGATACGCAGTATTTT
>NA|TRBV7-8|TRBD1|TRBJ1-1
CASSLGGTGNTEAFF
TGTGCCAGCAGCTTAGGTGGGACAGGGAACACTGAAGCTTTCTTT
>NA|TRBV7-9|NA|TRBJ2-7
CASSPRTSTYEQYF
TGTGCCAGCAGCCCACGAACTAGTACCTACGAGCAGTACTTC
>NA|TRBV9|NA|TRBJ2-7
CASSSGRRIDEWDEQYF
TGTGCCAGCAGCTCCGGACGACGGATAGATGAATGGGACGAGCAGTACTTC
>once|TRBV7-6|TRBD1|TRBJ1-4
CASSPRGQGVEEKLFF
TGTGCCAGCAGCCCGAGGGGACAGGGGGTCGAAGAAAAACTGTTTTTT
>NA|TRBV11-2|TRBD2|TRBJ2-5
CASSHTSGGATQYF
TGTGCCAGCAGCCACACTAGCGGGGGGGCGACCCAGTACTTC
>NA|TRBV10-1|TRBD2|TRBJ2-7
CASSESQLAGHEQYF
TGCGCCAGCAGTGAGTCGCAACTAGCGGGGCACGAGCAGTACTTC
>NA|TRBV7-2|NA|TRBJ2-2
CASSLSNTGELFF
TGTGCCAGCAGCTTATCGAACACCGGGGAGCTGTTTTTT
>NA|TRBV18|TRBD1|TRBJ1-5
CASSPGTGASQPQHF
TGTGCCAGCTCACCGGGGACAGGGGCCTCTCAGCCCCAGCATTTT
>NA|TRBV4-1|NA|TRBJ1-6
CASSQEGGQLSLRPLHF
TGCGCCAGCAGCCAAGAGGGGGGTCAGCTCTCTCTGAGACCCCTCCACTTT
>NA|TRBV7-8|TRBD2|TRBJ2-1
CASSFRTSGGATYNEQFF
TGTGCCAGCAGCTTCCGGACTAGCGGGGGGGCGACCTACAATGAGCAGTTCTTC
>NA|TRBV6-5|TRBD1|TRBJ2-7
CASSPTGGSYEQYF
TGTGCCAGCAGTCCGACAGGGGGCAGCTACGAGCAGTACTTC
>NA|TRBV11-2|TRBD1|TRBJ2-5
CASSMGQGRETQYF
TGTGCCAGCAGCATGGGACAGGGAAGGGAGACCCAGTACTTC
>once|TRBV5-1|TRBD1|TRBJ1-1
CASSTTGTGTGVDTEAFF
TGCGCCAGCAGCACCACCGGGACAGGGACGGGAGTGGACACTGAAGCTTTCTTT
>NA|TRBV7-7|NA|TRBJ2-2
CASSLHGTNTGELFF
TGTGCTAGCAGCTTACACGGGACAAACACCGGGGAGCTGTTTTTT
>NA|TRBV4-2|NA|TRBJ2-5
CASSQRLGPQETQYF
TGTGCCAGCAGCCAAAGACTAGGGCCCCAAGAGACCCAGTACTTC
>NA|TRBV2|TRBD2|TRBJ2-3
CASSEGLAQITDTQYF
TGTGCCAGCAGTGAGGGACTAGCGCAGATCACAGATACGCAGTATTTT
>NA|TRBV25-1|NA|TRBJ2-1
CASSDPTGTRRHNEQFF
TGTGCCAGCAGTGACCCTACCGGGACTCGCCGTCACAATGAGCAGTTCTTC
>NA|TRBV6-5|TRBD1|TRBJ1-5
CASSRGARNQPQHF
TGTGCCAGCAGCAGGGGGGCGAGGAATCAGCCCCAGCATTTT
>NA|TRBV27|NA|TRBJ1-1
CASSLIRVSPNTEAFF
TGTGCCAGCAGTTTAATCCGGGTGTCCCCGAACACTGAAGCTTTCTTT
>once|TRBV10-1|NA|TRBJ1-1
CASSESIPGEAFF
TGCGCCAGCAGTGAGTCAATCCCAGGTGAAGCTTTCTTT
>NA|TRBV18|NA|TRBJ2-1
CASSPLLAITNEQFF
TGTGCCAGCTCACCACTCCTCGCAATTACAAATGAGCAGTTCTTC
>NA|TRBV4-3|NA|TRBJ1-3
CASSQDYSGVGTIYF
TGCGCCAGCAGCCAAGATTACTCAGGCGTCGGCACCATATATTTT
>NA|TRBV6-5|NA|TRBJ2-5
CASSRGAEAQYF
TGTGCCAGCAGCCGAGGAGCCGAAGCTCAGTACTTC
>NA|TRBV25-1|NA|TRBJ1-2
CASSDRQVVNGYTF
TGTGCCAGCAGTGATCGACAGGTCGTCAATGGCTACACCTTC
>NA|TRBV10-3|TRBD1|TRBJ1-6
CANRDRENSPLHF
TGTGCCAACCGGGACAGGGAAAATTCACCCCTCCACTTT
>NA|TRBV30|TRBD2|TRBJ2-7
CAWSREWGGEQYF
TGTGCCTGGAGTAGGGAGTGGGGGGGCGAGCAGTACTTC
>NA|TRBV28|NA|TRBJ1-1
CASRTGGMYLINTEAFF
TGTGCCAGCAGAACCGGGGGAATGTACTTAATTAACACTGAAGCTTTCTTT
>NA|TRBV4-1|TRBD1|TRBJ1-2
CASSHRQGRDYGYTF
TGCGCCAGCAGCCACAGACAGGGTAGAGACTATGGCTACACCTTC
>NA|TRBV5-4|TRBD1|TRBJ1-1
CASSPQGAEAEAFF
TGTGCCAGCAGCCCTCAGGGGGCGGAGGCTGAAGCTTTCTTT
>once|TRBV12-5|NA|TRBJ1-5
CASGYADQPQHF
TGTGCTAGTGGCTACGCCGATCAGCCCCAGCATTTT
>NA|TRBV18|TRBD1|TRBJ1-5
CASSPGTGAQHF
TGTGCCAGCTCACCAGGGACAGGGGCCCAGCATTTT
>NA|TRBV5-3|NA|TRBJ2-7
CARERGGVYEQYF
TGTGCCAGAGAGAGAGGAGGGGTCTACGAGCAGTACTTC
>NA|TRBV5-1|TRBD1|TRBJ2-6
CASSTGGSGANVLTF
TGCGCCAGCTCCACAGGGGGCTCTGGGGCCAACGTCCTGACTTTC
>NA|TRBV7-2|NA|TRBJ1-5
CASSLEWAGGNQPQHF
TGTGCCAGCAGCTTAGAATGGGCAGGGGGCAATCAGCCCCAGCATTTT
>NA|TRBV5-1|NA|TRBJ2-7
CASSLGANRFEQYF
TGCGCCAGCAGCTTGGGTGCCAATCGCTTCGAGCAGTACTTC
>NA|TRBV5-1|NA|TRBJ1-2
CASSLATDYGYTF
TGCGCCAGCAGCTTGGCGACAGACTATGGCTACACCTTC
>NA|TRBV5-4|NA|TRBJ2-6
CASSATDSGANVLTF
TGTGCCAGCAGCGCGACAGACTCTGGGGCCAACGTCCTGACTTTC